This T cell receptor (beta chain) came from a study of CD8+CD57+ T cells in acquired aplastic anemia. This clonotype was seen ten or more times. Genomic DNA, the template, was used for profiling of the TCR beta VDJ and CDR3. TCRdb processed the reads anew with MiXCR; each CDR3 protein has one entry. The sample lists hundreds of thousands of distinct CDR3 sequences; 55% to 70% were seen once. CDR3 length: 15 residues. Per germline, CDR1 LGHNA and CDR2 YSLEER. V gave up 4 bases and J gave up 5 bases, with 14 bases separating them. The genes are TRBV4-3 and TRBJ1-4; D call uncertain. Sequencing was performed on sorted CD4+, CD8+, or CD8+CD57+ T cells (not recorded which) from PBMCs. The sequence came from a human donor in good health, serving as a control. The CDR3 bases are TGCGCCAGCAGCCTCAGACGGATCCACAATGAAAAACTGTTTTTT. Its translation: CASSLRRIHNEKLFF.